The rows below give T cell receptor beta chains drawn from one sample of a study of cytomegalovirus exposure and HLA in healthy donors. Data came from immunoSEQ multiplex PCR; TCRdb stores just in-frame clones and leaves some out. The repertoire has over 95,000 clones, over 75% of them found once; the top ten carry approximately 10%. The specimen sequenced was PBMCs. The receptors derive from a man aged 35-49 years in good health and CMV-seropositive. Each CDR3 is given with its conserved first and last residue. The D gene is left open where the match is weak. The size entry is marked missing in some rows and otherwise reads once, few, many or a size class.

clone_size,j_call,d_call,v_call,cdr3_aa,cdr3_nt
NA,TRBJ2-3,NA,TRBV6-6,CASSYSRSGPDTQYF,TGTGCCAGCAGTTACTCGAGGAGCGGGCCAGATACGCAGTATTTT
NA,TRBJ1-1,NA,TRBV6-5,CASSRPGGITEAFF,TGTGCCAGCAGTCGCCCGGGAGGGATCACTGAAGCTTTCTTT
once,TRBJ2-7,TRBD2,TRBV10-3,CAVAGGQAYEQYF,TGTGCGGTAGCGGGGGGACAAGCCTACGAGCAGTACTTC
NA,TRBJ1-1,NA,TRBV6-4,CASSEGGDSQRAFF,TGTGCCAGCAGTGAAGGGGGAGACAGTCAGAGGGCTTTCTTT
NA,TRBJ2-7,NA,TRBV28,CASSLFAGASYEQYF,TGTGCCAGCAGTTTATTTGCGGGGGCCTCCTACGAGCAGTACTTC
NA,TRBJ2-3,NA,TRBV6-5,CASMVGQGSTDAQYF,TGTGCCAGCATGGTGGGGCAGGGGAGCACAGATGCGCAGTATTTT
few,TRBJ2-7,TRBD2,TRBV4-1,CASSQVGGNYEQYF,TGCGCCAGCAGCCAAGTGGGGGGGAACTACGAGCAGTACTTC
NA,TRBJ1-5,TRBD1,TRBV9,CASSRTGGFDQPQHF,TGTGCCAGCTCCAGGACAGGGGGTTTCGATCAGCCCCAGCATTTT
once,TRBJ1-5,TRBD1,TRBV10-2,CASCNTGGNQPQHF,TGCGCCAGCTGCAATACAGGGGGCAATCAGCCCCAGCATTTT
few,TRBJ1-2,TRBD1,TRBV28,CASGSSGQGLGYTF,TGTGCCAGCGGGTCATCGGGACAGGGGCTCGGCTACACCTTC
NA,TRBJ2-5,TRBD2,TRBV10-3,CAISLGLAGGEETQYF,TGTGCCATCAGCTTGGGACTAGCGGGGGGAGAAGAGACCCAGTACTTC
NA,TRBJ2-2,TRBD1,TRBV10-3,CAISPGQGLDTGELFF,TGTGCCATCAGTCCCGGACAGGGTCTTGACACCGGGGAGCTGTTTTTT
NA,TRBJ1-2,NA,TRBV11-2,CASSLDPVSPGYTF,TGTGCCAGCAGCTTAGACCCAGTTTCACCCGGCTACACCTTC
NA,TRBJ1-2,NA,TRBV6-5,CASSPTGLGGYTF,TGTGCCAGCAGCCCCACAGGGTTAGGCGGCTACACCTTC
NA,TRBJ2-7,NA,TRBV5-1,CASSPLRNF,TGCGCCAGCAGCCCCCTCAGAAACTTC
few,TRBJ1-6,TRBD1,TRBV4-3,CASTTAQGNNSPLHF,TGCGCCAGCACCACCGCACAGGGGAATAATTCACCCCTCCACTTT
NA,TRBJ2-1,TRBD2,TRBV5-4,CASTPASGTFNEQFF,TGTGCCAGCACCCCGGCTAGCGGTACGTTCAATGAGCAGTTCTTC
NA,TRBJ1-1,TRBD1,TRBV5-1,CASSLVQGAGNTEAFF,TGCGCCAGCAGCTTGGTTCAGGGGGCAGGGAACACTGAAGCTTTCTTT
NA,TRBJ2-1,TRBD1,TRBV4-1,CASAGQGYNEQFF,TGCGCCAGCGCGGGACAGGGGTACAATGAGCAGTTCTTC
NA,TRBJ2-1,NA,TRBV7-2,CASSQRGGRWNEQFF,TGTGCCAGCAGCCAGAGGGGGGGGAGATGGAATGAGCAGTTCTTC